This T cell receptor beta chain was captured in a study of shared clonotypes between healthy human individuals. Germline V gives CDR1 LNHDA, CDR2 SQIVND (reference sequence). The length of the CDR3 is 14 residues. V dropped 1 base and J dropped 2 bases, with 6 bases sitting between them. All donors were healthy HIV-negative adults lacking recent acute infections or vaccinations. Turning to this clone: Its antigen is not identified. In the same sample, other DNA sequences code for this CDR3.

TCRdb's copy holds only in-frame clones and misses some; the assay was immunoSEQ multiplex PCR. The sample includes about 1.1 million clones, more than 75% seen only once; the top ten take approximately 0.52%. General study findings and limits: The four-donor shared clonotypes exceeded non-shared clonotypes in generation probability, with non-shared ones scoring lower.

The sequence derives from a man between 18 and 29 years old in good health. Some clones in this sample may be carry-over from other donors' samples. The chain carries TRBV19 and TRBJ1-5, with D hard to call. The source material was memory CD4+ T cells from PBMCs. As to subset: CD45RA-negative fraction. The DNA for the CDR3 is TGTGCCAGTAGTATAGTGAGGGGCAATCAGCCCCAGCATTTT. Translated: CASSIVRGNQPQHF.